A single sample gave rise to the 17 T cell receptor beta chains below, sequenced in a study of long-term antiretroviral therapy in people with HIV. Version v3.0 of the immunoSEQ assay was performed at survey level. Measured with immunoSEQ multiplex PCR; TCRdb has only the in-frame clones, and not every one. This sample has tens of thousands of clones; about 90% occur once, and the top ten carry more than 1%. The sample consisted of unsorted PBMCs, taken 2 years after starting antiretroviral therapy. The receptors shown here come from a man aged 50 or older with HIV.

The chain links TRBV6-5 to TRBJ2-7, with D possibly TRBD1 on 6 matching bases. Germline CDR1 and CDR2: MNHEY and SVGAGI. This CDR3 region has 13 residues. Between the trimmed V and J ends, which lost 10 bases and 3 bases, there was a span of 16 bases. The CDR3 DNA reads as TGTGCCACCCAGCGGACGACAGGCTACGAGCAGTACTTC. It yields the protein CATQRTTGYEQYF.

This rearrangement joins TRBV5-8 to TRBJ2-5; 8 bases align to TRBD1. The length of the CDR3 is 13 residues. With V trimmed by 1 base and J by 5 bases, 1 base remained unmatched. Germline V gene lookup returns CDR1 SGHTS and CDR2 YDEGEE. The CDR3 DNA reads TGTGCCAGCAGCTTGCAGGGGGCGGAGACCCAGTACTTC. Its protein product is CASSLQGAETQYF. Supplemented by reference TRBV5-8 and TRBJ2-5, the full variable domain reads EAGVTQSPTHLIKTRGQQATLRCSPISGHTSVYWYQQALGLGLQFLLWYDEGEERNRGNFPPRFSGRQFPNYSSELNVNALELEDSALYLCASSLQGAETQYFGPGTRLLVL.

The chain is built from TRBV30 and TRBJ1-4, with TRBD1 identical over 7 bases. The CDR3 consists of 13 residues. V shed 5 bases, J shed 2 bases, and the junction held 2 bases outside the gene matches. CDR1 and CDR2 (germline): GTSNPN, SVGIG (reference sequence). The CDR3: CAWAGGTNEKLFF. In DNA form, the CDR3 reads TGTGCCTGGGCAGGGGGGACTAATGAAAAACTGTTTTTT. Full variable domain (outside the CDR3, taken from reference TRBV30 and TRBJ1-4): SQTIHQWPATLVQPVGSPLSLECTVEGTSNPNLYWYRQAAGRGLQLLFYSVGIGQISSEVPQNLSASRPQDRQFILSSKKLLLSDSGFYLCAWAGGTNEKLFFGSGTQLSVL.

V gene TRBV9 combines with J gene TRBJ1-1; perhaps TRBD1 as D (5 bases). The V end lost 4 bases, the J end lost 4 bases, and 11 bases lay between the germline ends. This CDR3 region has 13 residues. Germline V CDR1 and CDR2: SGDLS, YYNGEE. CDR3 amino acids: CASSLDGGTEAFF. The CDR3 bases are TGTGCCAGCAGCTTAGATGGGGGCACTGAAGCTTTCTTT.

This chain connects TRBV6-1 to TRBJ2-7, with D unresolved. Germline V gene data show CDR1 as MNHNS and CDR2 as SASEGT. Between the trimmed V and J ends, which lost 2 bases and 4 bases, there was a span of 9 bases. The CDR3 consists of 13 residues. The CDR3 DNA reads TGTGCCAGCAGTGAACCCGGAGCGTACGAGCAGTACTTC. This gives the protein CASSEPGAYEQYF.

This chain links TRBV6-5 with TRBJ2-6; no reliable D call. CDR3 size: 15 residues. V gave up 2 bases and J gave up 0 bases, with 5 bases separating them. Looked up from germline, CDR1 is MNHEY and CDR2 is SVGAGI. CDR3 nucleotides: TGTGCCAGCAGTTACGGCAGCTCTGGGGCCAACGTCCTGACTTTC. Translation gives CASSYGSSGANVLTF.

The chain employs TRBV7-9 and TRBJ1-1, with a possible D match to TRBD1 (5 bases). This CDR3 comprises 13 residues. Germline V gives CDR1 SEHNR, CDR2 FQNEAQ (reference sequence). With 6 bases removed from V and 5 bases from J, the gap between germline ends came to 13 bases. The CDR3, as DNA: TGTGCCAGCAGAGGCAGGGAATCAACTGAAGCTTTCTTT. Translating gives CASRGRESTEAFF.

The chain couples TRBV15 to TRBJ1-5; 7 nucleotides match TRBD1. The CDR3 is 15 residues long. J was trimmed by 4 bases and V by 5 bases; bases with no gene match: 8. CDR1 and CDR2 from the germline V gene are LNHNV and YYDKDF (reference sequence). CDR3 sequence (DNA): TGTGCCACCAGCCTCGACAGGGAGAGGAATCAGCCCCAGCATTTT. This codes for CATSLDRERNQPQHF.

The V and J genes are TRBV18 and TRBJ1-5; D may be TRBD1 (5 bases). Trimming pared 7 bases from V and 7 bases from J, leaving 14 bases between. Germline CDR1 KGHSH, CDR2 LQKENI. The CDR3 runs to 13 residues. The CDR3 is CASWAGGEQPQHF. CDR3 sequence (DNA): TGTGCCAGCTGGGCAGGAGGGGAACAGCCCCAGCATTTT. The whole variable domain, remainder taken from reference TRBV18 and TRBJ1-5, is NAGVMQNPRHLVRRRGQEARLRCSPMKGHSHVYWYRQLPEEGLKFMVYLQKENIIDESGMPKERFSAEFPKEGPSILRIQQVVRGDSAAYFCASWAGGEQPQHFGDGTRLSIL.

This clone was seen only a few times. This chain joins TRBV28 and TRBJ1-2, with D possibly being TRBD1 (5 bases). The CDR3 loop spans 17 amino acids. Germline lookup yields CDR1 MDHEN and CDR2 SYDVKM. Trimming stripped 4 bases from V and 1 base from J, with 19 bases between. Written as DNA, the CDR3 is TGTGCCAGCAGTTATGTGGTTGGGGGTGGCGGTAACTATGGCTACACCTTC. Translation: CASSYVVGGGGNYGYTF.

CDR3 nucleotide sequence: TGTGCCAGCAGCTTCCCGGGACTTGTCAATGAGCAGTTCTTC. This codes for CASSFPGLVNEQFF. V and J are TRBV7-2 and TRBJ2-1; TRBD2 is a possible D gene (6 bases). Germline lookup yields CDR1 SGHTA and CDR2 FQGNSA. Trimming took off 3 bases at V and 6 bases at J, with 12 bases between the two ends. The CDR3 loop spans 14 amino acids. The entire variable domain, with the rest obtained from reference TRBV7-2 and TRBJ2-1, is as follows: GAGVSQSPSNKVTEKGKDVELRCDPISGHTALYWYRQSLGQGLEFLIYFQGNSAPDKSGLPSDRFSAERTGGSVSTLTIQRTQQEDSAVYLCASSFPGLVNEQFFGPGTRLTVL.

The CDR3 loop is CASSQRTGSTNEKLFF. CDR3 nucleotides: TGCGCCAGCAGCCAAAGGACAGGGTCAACTAATGAAAAACTGTTTTTT. The chain is built from TRBV4-1 and TRBJ1-4; 8 bases align to TRBD1. Germline CDR1 and CDR2: MGHRA and YSYEKL. This CDR3 spans 16 amino acids. V shed 2 bases, J shed 0 bases, and the junction held 2 bases outside the gene matches.

This chain connects TRBV11-2 to TRBJ2-7; D is unclear. The CDR3 covers 14 residues. CDR1 SGHAT and CDR2 FQNNGV come from the germline V gene. V shed 4 bases and J shed 1 base, with 11 bases lying between them. CDR3 nucleotides: TGTGCCAGCAGCTCGGGTCGCACTTCCTACGAGCAGTACTTC. This sequence encodes CASSSGRTSYEQYF.

The chain employs TRBV30 and TRBJ1-2; D gene uncertain. V was clipped by 5 bases and J by 2 bases, with 9 bases between them. The germline V gene encodes CDR1 GTSNPN and CDR2 SVGIG (reference sequence). CDR3 length: 12 amino acids. The CDR3 coding sequence is TGTGCCTGGGGACCCGAAAACTATGGCTACACCTTC. This codes for CAWGPENYGYTF. The full variable domain, rest sourced from reference TRBV30 and TRBJ1-2, is SQTIHQWPATLVQPVGSPLSLECTVEGTSNPNLYWYRQAAGRGLQLLFYSVGIGQISSEVPQNLSASRPQDRQFILSSKKLLLSDSGFYLCAWGPENYGYTFGSGTRLTVV.

This rearrangement joins TRBV7-9 to TRBJ1-2; the match to TRBD1 covers 9 bases. CDR3 length: 13 amino acids. V lost 5 bases, J lost 8 bases, and 6 bases stayed unmatched. Germline-derived CDR1 and CDR2 are SEHNR and FQNEAQ (reference sequence). The CDR3 nucleotides read TGTGCCAGCAGCCATCGGACAGGGGAAGGCTACACCTTC. Its protein product is CASSHRTGEGYTF.

V gene TRBV27 combines with J gene TRBJ2-7; maybe TRBD2 (6 bases). V lost 2 bases to trimming and J lost 7 bases, with 15 bases between them. Germline assignment: CDR1 MNHEY and CDR2 SMNVEV (reference sequence). The CDR3 contains 14 residues. The CDR3 DNA reads as TGTGCCAGCAGTTTAAGACGGGGAGGTCGTGAGCAGTACTTC. This codes for CASSLRRGGREQYF.

This chain connects TRBV11-2 to TRBJ1-5, with D hard to call. The CDR3 runs to 14 residues. Germline CDR1 SGHAT, CDR2 FQNNGV. Trimming pared 1 base from V and 5 bases from J, leaving 9 bases between. The CDR3 is CASSLVDGYQPQHF. The CDR3 DNA reads as TGTGCCAGCAGCTTAGTAGACGGTTATCAGCCCCAGCATTTT.